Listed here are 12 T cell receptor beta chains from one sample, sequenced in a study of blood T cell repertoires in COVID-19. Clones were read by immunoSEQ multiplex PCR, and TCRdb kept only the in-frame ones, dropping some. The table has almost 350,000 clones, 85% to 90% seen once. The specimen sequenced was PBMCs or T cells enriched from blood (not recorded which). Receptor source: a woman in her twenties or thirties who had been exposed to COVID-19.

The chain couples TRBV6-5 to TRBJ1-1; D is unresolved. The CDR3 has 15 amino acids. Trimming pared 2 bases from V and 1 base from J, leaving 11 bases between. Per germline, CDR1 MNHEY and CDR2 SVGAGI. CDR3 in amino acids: CASSYAALRNTEAFF. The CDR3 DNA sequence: TGTGCCAGCAGTTACGCCGCGCTTCGGAACACTGAAGCTTTCTTT.

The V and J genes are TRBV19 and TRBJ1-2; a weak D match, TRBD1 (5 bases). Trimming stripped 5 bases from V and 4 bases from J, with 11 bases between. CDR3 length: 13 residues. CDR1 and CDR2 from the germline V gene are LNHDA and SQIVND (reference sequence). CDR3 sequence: CASSQGGAYGYTF. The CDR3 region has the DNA TGTGCCAGTAGTCAGGGAGGGGCCTATGGCTACACCTTC. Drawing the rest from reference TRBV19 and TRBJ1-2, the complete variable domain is DGGITQSPKYLFRKEGQNVTLSCEQNLNHDAMYWYRQDPGQGLRLIYYSQIVNDFQKGDIAEGYSVSREKKESFPLTVTSAQKNPTAFYLCASSQGGAYGYTFGSGTRLTVV.

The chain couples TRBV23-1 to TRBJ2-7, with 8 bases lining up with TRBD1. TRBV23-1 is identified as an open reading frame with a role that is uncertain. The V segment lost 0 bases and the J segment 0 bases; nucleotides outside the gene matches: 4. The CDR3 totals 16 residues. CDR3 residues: CASSQSTGVSSYEQYF. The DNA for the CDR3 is TGCGCCAGCAGTCAATCGACAGGGGTCAGCTCCTACGAGCAGTACTTC.

CDR3 coding DNA: TGTGCCAGCAGTTCTACGGCGGCCGGGGAGCTGTTTTTT. Amino acid sequence: CASSSTAAGELFF. This sequence joins TRBV6-2 or TRBV6-3 and TRBJ2-2; unclear D gene. The CDR3 is 13 amino acids. Between the trimmed V and J ends, which lost 4 bases and 6 bases, there was a span of 9 bases. Germline V gene data show CDR1 as MNHEY and CDR2 as SVGEGT.

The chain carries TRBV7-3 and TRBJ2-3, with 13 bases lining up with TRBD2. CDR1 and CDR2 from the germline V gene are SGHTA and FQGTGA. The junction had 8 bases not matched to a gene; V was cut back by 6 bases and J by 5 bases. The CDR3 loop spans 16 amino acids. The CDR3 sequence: CASSEGLAGTIDTQYF. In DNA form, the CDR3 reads TGTGCCAGCAGTGAGGGACTAGCGGGAACAATAGATACGCAGTATTTT.

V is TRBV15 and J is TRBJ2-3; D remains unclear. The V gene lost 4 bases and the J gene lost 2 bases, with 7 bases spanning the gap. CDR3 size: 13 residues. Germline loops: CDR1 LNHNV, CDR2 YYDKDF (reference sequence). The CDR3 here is CATSNAVTDTQYF. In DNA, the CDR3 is TGTGCCACCAGCAACGCAGTCACAGATACGCAGTATTTT.

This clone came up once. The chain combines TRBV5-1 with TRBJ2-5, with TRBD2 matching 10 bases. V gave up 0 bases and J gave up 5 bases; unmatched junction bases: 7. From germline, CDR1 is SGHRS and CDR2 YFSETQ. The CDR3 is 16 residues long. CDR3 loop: CASSLVGLAGAETQYF. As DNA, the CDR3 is TGCGCCAGCAGCTTGGTTGGGCTAGCGGGAGCGGAGACCCAGTACTTC.

The CDR3 bases are TGTGCCAGCAGTTTAATTCGTGCGTCAGATACGCAGTATTTT. Translated, it gives CASSLIRASDTQYF. The rearrangement uses TRBV28 and TRBJ2-3; D is unresolved. The CDR3 spans 14 residues. V was clipped by 2 bases and J by 4 bases, with 10 bases between them. Germline assignment: CDR1 MDHEN and CDR2 SYDVKM.

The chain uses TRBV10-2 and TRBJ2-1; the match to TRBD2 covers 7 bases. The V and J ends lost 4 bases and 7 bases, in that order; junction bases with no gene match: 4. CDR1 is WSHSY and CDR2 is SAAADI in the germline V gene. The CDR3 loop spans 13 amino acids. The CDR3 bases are TGCGCCAGCAGTGCGACGGGGGGTAATGAGCAGTTCTTC. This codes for CASSATGGNEQFF.

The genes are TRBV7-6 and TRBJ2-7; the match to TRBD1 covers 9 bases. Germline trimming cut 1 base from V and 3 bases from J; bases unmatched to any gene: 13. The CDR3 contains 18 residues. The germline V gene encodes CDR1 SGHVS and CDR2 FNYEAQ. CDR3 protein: CASSLGGAGQGIDYEQYF. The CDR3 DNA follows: TGTGCCAGCAGCTTAGGTGGGGCGGGACAGGGCATTGACTACGAGCAGTACTTC.

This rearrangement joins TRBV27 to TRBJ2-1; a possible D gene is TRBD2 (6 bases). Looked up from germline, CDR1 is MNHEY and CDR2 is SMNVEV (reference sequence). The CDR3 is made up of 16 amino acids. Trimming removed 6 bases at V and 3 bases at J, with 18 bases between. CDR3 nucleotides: TGTGCCAGCAGCAGCGCTTCGTGGGAGGACTACAATGAGCAGTTCTTC. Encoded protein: CASSSASWEDYNEQFF.

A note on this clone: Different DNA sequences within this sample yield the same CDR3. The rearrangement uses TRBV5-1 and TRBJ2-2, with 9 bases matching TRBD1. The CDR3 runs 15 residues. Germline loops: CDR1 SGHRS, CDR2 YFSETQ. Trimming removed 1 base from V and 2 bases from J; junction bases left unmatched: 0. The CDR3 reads CASSLTGGNTGELFF. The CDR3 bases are TGCGCCAGCAGCTTGACAGGGGGCAACACCGGGGAGCTGTTTTTT.